Listed here are 18 T cell receptor beta chains from one sample, sequenced in a study of T cell responses to AZD1222 COVID-19 vaccine. Sequencing was performed with immunoSEQ multiplex PCR; in TCRdb, only in-frame clones are kept and a portion is missing. The sample records more than 95,000 clones, roughly 84% being singletons. The sample consisted of peripheral blood, taken on day 0 of AZD1222 vaccination. These receptor sequences come from an adult in good health.

This clone occurred once. The gene calls are TRBV27 and TRBJ1-2, with D perhaps matching TRBD1 (6 bases). Trimming shortened V by 3 bases and J by 4 bases, and 9 bases separated the two germline ends. Germline V gene data show CDR1 as MNHEY and CDR2 as SMNVEV (reference sequence). The CDR3 extends over 13 amino acids. CDR3 nucleotide sequence: TGTGCCAGCAGTTTCCAGGGGTCCTATGGCTACACCTTC. Protein sequence: CASSFQGSYGYTF.

The chain couples TRBV4-2 to TRBJ1-3; no firm D call. The CDR3 is 15 amino acids. Trimming removed 4 bases at V and 6 bases at J, with 16 bases between. CDR1 and CDR2 (germline): LGHNA, YNFKEQ. For the CDR3, the DNA is TGTGCCAGCAGCCGCGAGCAGACACACCAAAACACCATATATTTT. This codes for CASSREQTHQNTIYF.

J is TRBJ1-1 and V is TRBV7-2; possibly TRBD1 for D (6 bases). Germline V gives CDR1 SGHTA, CDR2 FQGNSA. The V gene lost 5 bases and the J gene lost 0 bases, with 7 bases spanning the gap. The CDR3 length is 13 residues. The CDR3 DNA sequence: TGTGCCAGCAGCCGGACAGTGAACACTGAAGCTTTCTTT. As protein: CASSRTVNTEAFF.

This clone was detected a few times. The chain couples TRBV5-6 to TRBJ1-2; D possibly corresponds to TRBD1 (5 bases). V was shortened by 2 bases and J by 5 bases, with 13 bases between the two germline ends. The CDR3 is 14 residues long. Germline CDR1 SGHDT, CDR2 YYEEEE. CDR3 loop: CASSFQERGYGYTF. The CDR3 region has the DNA TGTGCCAGCAGCTTTCAAGAGAGGGGATATGGCTACACCTTC.

The chain employs TRBV15 and TRBJ2-1, with D maybe TRBD2 (5 bases). CDR3 size: 13 residues. V gave up 5 bases and J gave up 9 bases, with 14 bases separating them. CDR1 is LNHNV, CDR2 YYDKDF, per germline (reference sequence). The CDR3 loop is CATSGSSRGEQFF. The CDR3 DNA follows: TGTGCCACCAGCGGGAGTTCCCGAGGTGAGCAGTTCTTC. Combining the CDR3 with reference TRBV15 and TRBJ2-1 gives the whole variable domain DAMVIQNPRYQVTQFGKPVTLSCSQTLNHNVMYWYQQKSSQAPKLLFHYYDKDFNNEADTPDNFQSRRPNTSFCFLDIRSPGLGDTAMYLCATSGSSRGEQFFGPGTRLTVL.

The genes are TRBV7-9 and TRBJ1-2; 9 nucleotides line up with TRBD1. Germline trimming cut 7 bases from V and 5 bases from J; bases unmatched to any gene: 5. CDR1 is SEHNR, CDR2 FQNEAQ, per germline (reference sequence). CDR3 size: 13 residues. In DNA, the CDR3 is TGTGCCAGCACCACAGGGGGCGAGTATGGCTACACCTTC. This sequence encodes CASTTGGEYGYTF. Full variable domain (remainder filled in from reference TRBV7-9 and TRBJ1-2): DTGVSQNPRHKITKRGQNVTFRCDPISEHNRLYWYRQTLGQGPEFLTYFQNEAQLEKSRLLSDRFSAERPKGSFSTLEIQRTEQGDSAMYLCASTTGGEYGYTFGSGTRLTVV.

The rearrangement uses TRBV9 and TRBJ2-2; tentatively, D is TRBD1 (5 bases). V was pared by 3 bases and J by 2 bases, with 14 bases between. CDR1 and CDR2 (germline): SGDLS, YYNGEE. The CDR3 is 16 residues long. The DNA for the CDR3 is TGTGCCAGCAGCGATGCTAATGGGGCCAACACCGGGGAGCTGTTTTTT. Translating it yields CASSDANGANTGELFF.

This chain connects TRBV19 to TRBJ2-3, with 8 bases fitting TRBD2. The CDR3 has 14 amino acids. V lost 6 bases to trimming and J lost 2 bases; unmatched junction nucleotides: 4. Germline loops: CDR1 LNHDA, CDR2 SQIVND (reference sequence). The chain's CDR3 is CASRSGSLTDTQYF. The DNA of the CDR3 is TGTGCCAGTAGGAGCGGGAGCCTCACAGATACGCAGTATTTT.

The chain has TRBV5-1 and TRBJ1-1; no reliable D call. Germline CDR1 and CDR2: SGHRS and YFSETQ. The CDR3 totals 11 residues. The V gene lost 4 bases and the J gene lost 7 bases, with 8 bases spanning the gap. CDR3 nucleotides: TGCGCCAGCAGCCTAGAGGGTGAAGCTTTCTTT. This translates into CASSLEGEAFF. Filled out from reference TRBV5-1 and TRBJ1-1, the complete variable domain reads KAGVTQTPRYLIKTRGQQVTLSCSPISGHRSVSWYQQTPGQGLQFLFEYFSETQRNKGNFPGRFSGRQFSNSRSEMNVSTLELGDSALYLCASSLEGEAFFGQGTRLTVV.

The V call is TRBV25-1, the J call TRBJ2-7; 7 bases fit TRBD1. The CDR3 extends over 14 amino acids. V shed 2 bases and J 2 bases; nucleotides not matched to a gene: 3. CDR1 MGHDK and CDR2 SYGVNS come from the germline V gene. The CDR3 nucleotides read TGTGCCAGCAGTGAACGGGGACAGACCTACGAGCAGTACTTC. Translated, it gives CASSERGQTYEQYF.

The chain uses TRBV6-5 and TRBJ1-2; 8 bases agree with TRBD1. The CDR3 is made up of 13 amino acids. Trimming took 4 bases from V and 8 from J; bases not matched to a gene: 6. CDR1 MNHEY and CDR2 SVGAGI come from the germline V gene. The chain's CDR3 is CASSFWTGKGYTF. Written as DNA, the CDR3 is TGTGCCAGCAGTTTCTGGACAGGGAAAGGCTACACCTTC.

V is TRBV6-4 and J is TRBJ2-1, with TRBD2 matching 11 bases. V trimming: 4 bases; J trimming: 3 bases; junction bases outside the gene matches: 2. The CDR3 sequence is 15 residues long. Germline V gene sequence: CDR1 MRHNA, CDR2 SNTAGT. The CDR3: CASSAGTSGYNEQFF. The DNA of the CDR3 is TGTGCCAGCAGTGCAGGGACTAGCGGCTACAATGAGCAGTTCTTC.

The chain combines TRBV7-9 with TRBJ2-3, with D maybe TRBD1 (6 bases). The CDR3 loop spans 16 amino acids. Germline V CDR1 and CDR2: SEHNR, FQNEAQ (reference sequence). V lost 5 bases, J lost 4 bases, and 19 bases lay in between. CDR3 in amino acids: CASSPDAPPGADTQYF. In DNA form, the CDR3 reads TGTGCCAGCAGCCCCGACGCGCCTCCAGGGGCAGATACGCAGTATTTT.

CDR3 amino acids: CASSIGWSAGPEAFF. The CDR3 DNA is TGTGCCAGTAGTATAGGATGGTCTGCCGGGCCTGAAGCTTTCTTT. The J gene is TRBJ1-1, the V gene TRBV19; D unclear. V lost 1 base, J lost 6 bases, and 15 bases lay in between. The length of the CDR3 is 15 residues. Germline V lookup: CDR1 LNHDA, CDR2 SQIVND (reference sequence).

As regards this clone: The junction shows a germline mismatch at one end, possibly a read error. The V gene is TRBV2, the J gene TRBJ2-1; D perhaps matches TRBD1 (6 bases). Looked up from germline, CDR1 is SNHLY and CDR2 is FYNNEI. The CDR3 is 12 amino acids. The DNA for the CDR3 is TGTGCCAGCATTTTGAGGGACAATGGGCAGTTCTTC. Its protein product is CASILRDNGQFF.

The chain carries TRBV2 and TRBJ1-1; D is undetermined. Trimming took off 5 bases at V and 1 base at J, with 5 bases between the two ends. CDR1 and CDR2 (germline): SNHLY, FYNNEI. The CDR3 runs 12 residues. The chain's CDR3 is CASSKENTEAFF. In DNA form, the CDR3 reads TGTGCCAGCAGTAAAGAGAACACTGAAGCTTTCTTT.

This chain links TRBV20-1 with TRBJ1-2; 8 nucleotides line up with TRBD1. The germline gives CDR1 DFQATT, CDR2 SNEGSKA (reference sequence). The CDR3 runs 11 residues. V trimming: 4 bases; J trimming: 6 bases; junction bases outside the gene matches: 1. The CDR3 spells CSAKQGDGYTF. CDR3 in DNA: TGCAGTGCTAAACAGGGGGATGGCTACACCTTC.

The CDR3 spells CASSSGSGVQETQYF. CDR3 sequence (DNA): TGTGCCAGCAGCTCGGGTAGCGGGGTACAAGAGACCCAGTACTTC. This chain links TRBV5-6 with TRBJ2-5; TRBD2 aligns across 8 bases. Unmatched junction bases numbered 6, after V lost 3 bases and J lost 2 bases. CDR1 SGHDT and CDR2 YYEEEE come from the germline V gene. This CDR3 is 15 amino acids long.